The rows below give T cell receptor beta chains drawn from one sample of a study of blood T cell repertoires in COVID-19. Sequencing used immunoSEQ multiplex PCR; TCRdb keeps in-frame clones, though not all of them. This table has 95,000 to 150,000 clones, roughly 89% appearing once. The source material was peripheral blood. The source is a woman aged 50 to 65 with acute or convalescent COVID-19. The CDR3 runs from the conserved cysteine through the conserved F or W. Fields, in order: J gene, D gene, V gene, CDR3 protein. A D gene is named only where the DNA matches it firmly.

j_gene: TRBJ2-3
d_gene: TRBD2
v_gene: TRBV9
CDR3aa: CASSVSSGRADTQYF

j_gene: TRBJ2-3
d_gene: .
v_gene: TRBV9
CDR3aa: CASTRGEGTDTQYF

j_gene: TRBJ2-2
d_gene: TRBD2
v_gene: TRBV10-3
CDR3aa: CAISGPRVAGGTGELFF

j_gene: TRBJ2-6
d_gene: .
v_gene: TRBV11-3
CDR3aa: CASSVNTRGANVLTF

j_gene: TRBJ1-3
d_gene: .
v_gene: TRBV5-1
CDR3aa: CASSTTLQGSPGNTIYF

j_gene: TRBJ1-1
d_gene: .
v_gene: TRBV6-5
CDR3aa: CASSSVENREAFF

j_gene: TRBJ2-7
d_gene: .
v_gene: TRBV5-6
CDR3aa: CASSSGMHEQYF

j_gene: TRBJ2-1
d_gene: TRBD1
v_gene: TRBV18
CDR3aa: CASSPRTGWLNEQFF

j_gene: TRBJ2-7
d_gene: TRBD1
v_gene: TRBV13
CDR3aa: CASSQGQGADEQYF

j_gene: TRBJ1-2
d_gene: TRBD1
v_gene: TRBV7-9
CDR3aa: CASRDRGRGMDGYTF

j_gene: TRBJ1-6
d_gene: TRBD1
v_gene: TRBV30
CDR3aa: CAWSVLGGDSPLHF

j_gene: TRBJ1-1
d_gene: .
v_gene: TRBV3-1/TRBV3-2
CDR3aa: CASSPTWTRDTEAFF

j_gene: TRBJ1-5
d_gene: .
v_gene: TRBV6-1
CDR3aa: CASSDSGRTYRGNQPQHF

j_gene: TRBJ1-5
d_gene: .
v_gene: TRBV6-2/TRBV6-3
CDR3aa: CASSFQLSNQPQHF